The rows below give T cell receptor beta chains drawn from one sample of a study of blood T cells in healthy people across ages. TCRdb used MiXCR to reprocess the 5' RACE reads, holding one entry per CDR3 protein. The data show over 1,500,000 distinct CDR3 sequences, around half seen once. The specimen was blood. The source of these receptors is a woman in her thirties or forties in good health. The CDR3 runs from the conserved cysteine through the conserved F or W. The D gene is left open where the match is weak. Clone size appears in some rows only: once, few, many, or a class for an expanded clone.

d_gene: TRBD2; abundance: .; j_gene: TRBJ2-3; v_gene: TRBV2; CDR3nt: TGTGCCAGCAGTGAAGGGCGGGGGGGGACAGATACGCAGTATTTT; CDR3aa: CASSEGRGGTDTQYF
d_gene: TRBD2; abundance: .; j_gene: TRBJ2-7; v_gene: TRBV6-4; CDR3nt: TGTGCCAGCAGTGACTCTAGCGGGGGCTCCTACGAGCAGTACTTC; CDR3aa: CASSDSSGGSYEQYF
d_gene: TRBD1; abundance: .; j_gene: TRBJ2-7; v_gene: TRBV10-2; CDR3nt: TGCGCCATCGGGACAGGGGGTAACTACGAGCAGTACTTC; CDR3aa: CAIGTGGNYEQYF
d_gene: TRBD1; abundance: .; j_gene: TRBJ2-7; v_gene: TRBV7-2; CDR3nt: TGTGCCAGCAGCTTAGACCTCGTTGGACAGGGGGCAAGCGAGCAGTACTTC; CDR3aa: CASSLDLVGQGASEQYF
d_gene: .; abundance: .; j_gene: TRBJ1-2; v_gene: TRBV20-1; CDR3nt: TGCAGTGCTAGAACACAGGGCTATGGCTACACCTTC; CDR3aa: CSARTQGYGYTF
d_gene: TRBD1; abundance: .; j_gene: TRBJ1-6; v_gene: TRBV6-5; CDR3nt: TGTGCCAGCAACTACCTCCGGGACAGGGTTTCACCCCTCCACTTT; CDR3aa: CASNYLRDRVSPLHF
d_gene: .; abundance: many; j_gene: TRBJ2-5; v_gene: TRBV6-6; CDR3nt: TGTGCCAGCAGTTACGGTGGCAGCCAAGAGACCCAGTACTTC; CDR3aa: CASSYGGSQETQYF
d_gene: .; abundance: .; j_gene: TRBJ2-1; v_gene: TRBV4-3; CDR3nt: TGCGCCAGCAGCCCAACCACCCGGGCCTACAATGAGCAGTTCTTC; CDR3aa: CASSPTTRAYNEQFF
d_gene: .; abundance: once; j_gene: TRBJ2-3; v_gene: TRBV18; CDR3nt: TGTGCCAGCTCACCGCAGGCTCCAAGCACAGATACGCAGTATTTT; CDR3aa: CASSPQAPSTDTQYF
d_gene: TRBD2; abundance: few; j_gene: TRBJ2-1; v_gene: TRBV20-1; CDR3nt: TGCAGTGCGAAGAGACTAGCGGGGGTTATCTACAATGAGCAGTTCTTC; CDR3aa: CSAKRLAGVIYNEQFF
d_gene: TRBD2; abundance: .; j_gene: TRBJ2-1; v_gene: TRBV7-2; CDR3nt: TGTGCCAGCAGCCAAAACCGGACTAGGGCGCGTGAGCAGTTCTTC; CDR3aa: CASSQNRTRAREQFF
d_gene: .; abundance: .; j_gene: TRBJ2-7; v_gene: TRBV20-1; CDR3nt: TGCAGTGCTTACGGGACTCAGACCTACGAGCAGTACTTC; CDR3aa: CSAYGTQTYEQYF
d_gene: .; abundance: .; j_gene: TRBJ2-7; v_gene: TRBV2; CDR3nt: TGTGCCAGCGGTGCGGAGAATGAGCAGTACTTC; CDR3aa: CASGAENEQYF
d_gene: .; abundance: few; j_gene: TRBJ1-2; v_gene: TRBV20-1; CDR3nt: TGCAGTGCTAGAGAAGGGCAAGTAGGTGGCTACACCTTC; CDR3aa: CSAREGQVGGYTF
d_gene: TRBD1; abundance: .; j_gene: TRBJ1-4; v_gene: TRBV7-9; CDR3nt: TGTGCCAGCAGCGTCCAGGGGGCGGGTGAAAAACTGTTTTTT; CDR3aa: CASSVQGAGEKLFF
d_gene: .; abundance: .; j_gene: TRBJ2-1; v_gene: TRBV11-3; CDR3nt: TGTGCCAGCAGCTTAGATGGTGGGAAGCAGTTCTTC; CDR3aa: CASSLDGGKQFF
d_gene: .; abundance: .; j_gene: TRBJ2-7; v_gene: TRBV29-1; CDR3nt: TGCAGCGTTGGGAGTCATATTAATTACGAGCAGTACTTC; CDR3aa: CSVGSHINYEQYF
d_gene: .; abundance: .; j_gene: TRBJ2-3; v_gene: TRBV11-2; CDR3nt: TGTGCCAGCAGCCGAACGGTAGCGGTGAGCACAGATACGCAGTATTTT; CDR3aa: CASSRTVAVSTDTQYF
d_gene: .; abundance: .; j_gene: TRBJ1-1; v_gene: TRBV5-1; CDR3nt: TGCGCCAGCAGCTTGAACCCAATGGACACCGAAGCTTTCTTT; CDR3aa: CASSLNPMDTEAFF
d_gene: TRBD2; abundance: .; j_gene: TRBJ2-3; v_gene: TRBV9; CDR3nt: TGTGCCAGCAGCGTAACGTCCGGGACTAGCGTCGCAGATACGCAGTATTTT; CDR3aa: CASSVTSGTSVADTQYF
d_gene: .; abundance: few; j_gene: TRBJ1-5; v_gene: TRBV4-3; CDR3nt: TGCGCCAGCAGCCAAGACCTGAGTAGCAATCAGCCCCAGCATTTT; CDR3aa: CASSQDLSSNQPQHF
d_gene: TRBD1; abundance: .; j_gene: TRBJ1-5; v_gene: TRBV7-8; CDR3nt: TGTGCCAGCAGCTTAGCAATACAGGGGCAGAGCAATCAGCCCCAGCATTTT; CDR3aa: CASSLAIQGQSNQPQHF
d_gene: .; abundance: .; j_gene: TRBJ2-1; v_gene: TRBV11-2; CDR3nt: TGTGCCAGCAGCTACGGACAGCAGAATTCCAAAAATGAGCAGTTCTTC; CDR3aa: CASSYGQQNSKNEQFF
d_gene: .; abundance: .; j_gene: TRBJ2-7; v_gene: TRBV6-2/TRBV6-3; CDR3nt: TGTGCCAGCAACAACAGGGAGAGCTCCTACAATGAGCAGTACTTC; CDR3aa: CASNNRESSYNEQYF
d_gene: .; abundance: few; j_gene: TRBJ2-5; v_gene: TRBV14; CDR3nt: TGTGCCAGCAGCCAAGATGGGAGCGGAGGAGAGACCCAGTACTTC; CDR3aa: CASSQDGSGGETQYF
d_gene: TRBD2; abundance: .; j_gene: TRBJ2-1; v_gene: TRBV18; CDR3nt: TGTGCCAGCCTTGGGACTAGCGATGAGCAGTTCTTC; CDR3aa: CASLGTSDEQFF
d_gene: TRBD1; abundance: .; j_gene: TRBJ1-1; v_gene: TRBV27; CDR3nt: TGTGCCAGCAGACCTACCAACAGGGGGGAGTACACTGAAGCTTTCTTT; CDR3aa: CASRPTNRGEYTEAFF
d_gene: .; abundance: .; j_gene: TRBJ1-1; v_gene: TRBV28; CDR3nt: TGTGCCAGCCTGGCTTTGTCCGAAGCTTTCTTT; CDR3aa: CASLALSEAFF
d_gene: TRBD1; abundance: few; j_gene: TRBJ2-3; v_gene: TRBV5-1; CDR3nt: TGCGCCAGCAGCCCTGAAATTCTAAACAGGGGAACAGATACGCAGTATTTT; CDR3aa: CASSPEILNRGTDTQYF
d_gene: TRBD1; abundance: .; j_gene: TRBJ1-1; v_gene: TRBV28; CDR3nt: TGTGCCAGCACCAGGAACGGACAGGGTAACACTGAAGCTTTCTTT; CDR3aa: CASTRNGQGNTEAFF
d_gene: .; abundance: .; j_gene: TRBJ2-5; v_gene: TRBV7-2; CDR3nt: TGTGCCAGCAGATGGACTGCCCGGGAGACCCAGTACTTC; CDR3aa: CASRWTARETQYF
d_gene: .; abundance: .; j_gene: TRBJ2-1; v_gene: TRBV27; CDR3nt: TGTGCCAGCAGTTTCAGTCTTGACACCTACAATGAGCAGTTCTTC; CDR3aa: CASSFSLDTYNEQFF
d_gene: TRBD1; abundance: few; j_gene: TRBJ1-2; v_gene: TRBV4-1; CDR3nt: TGCGCCAGCAGTCCTAAGGGACAGGGTAATGGCTACACCTTC; CDR3aa: CASSPKGQGNGYTF
d_gene: TRBD1; abundance: many; j_gene: TRBJ2-3; v_gene: TRBV7-2; CDR3nt: TGTGCCAGCAGCTTAGGACAGGGGGCATCTGATACGCAGTATTTT; CDR3aa: CASSLGQGASDTQYF
d_gene: .; abundance: few; j_gene: TRBJ2-3; v_gene: TRBV7-8; CDR3nt: TGTGCCAGCAGCCCCCCAGGGGAGGCAGATACGCAGTATTTT; CDR3aa: CASSPPGEADTQYF
d_gene: TRBD1; abundance: .; j_gene: TRBJ2-7; v_gene: TRBV7-8; CDR3nt: TGTGCCAGCAGCTTTCCAGGGGGCGGGTACGAGCAGTACTTC; CDR3aa: CASSFPGGGYEQYF
d_gene: .; abundance: few; j_gene: TRBJ2-7; v_gene: TRBV6-1; CDR3nt: TGTGCCAGCAGTGAAATCCCTGACAACGACGAGCAGTACTTC; CDR3aa: CASSEIPDNDEQYF
d_gene: .; abundance: few; j_gene: TRBJ2-4; v_gene: TRBV28; CDR3nt: TGTGCCAGCAGTTTCCCGTCCGGGACACAAGGAGGGGCCATTCAGTACTTC; CDR3aa: CASSFPSGTQGGAIQYF
d_gene: .; abundance: .; j_gene: TRBJ2-7; v_gene: TRBV12-5; CDR3nt: TGTGCTAGTGGTTTGGTACCCGACAGGACGGCCTACGAGCAGTACTTC; CDR3aa: CASGLVPDRTAYEQYF
d_gene: TRBD2; abundance: .; j_gene: TRBJ2-1; v_gene: TRBV5-1; CDR3nt: TGCGCCAGCAGGGGGAGCGGGGGCAATTCCTACAATGAGCAGTTCTTC; CDR3aa: CASRGSGGNSYNEQFF